The 22 T cell receptor beta chains below come from one sample, sequenced in a study of blood T cell repertoires in COVID-19. Repertoires were generated with immunoSEQ multiplex PCR, while TCRdb's copy carries only in-frame clones and drops some. The data show roughly 240,000 clones, with 70% to 90% seen just once and about 2.3% held by the top ten. The sequenced material came from PBMCs or T cells enriched from blood (not recorded which). These TCRs come from a middle-aged woman with acute COVID-19.

The chain recombines TRBV7-6 with TRBJ1-2, with TRBD1 as a possible D gene (5 bases). The CDR3 contains 16 residues. V was pared by 4 bases and J by 0 bases, with 15 bases between. The V gene's germline CDR1 is SGHVS and CDR2 FNYEAQ. The CDR3 reads CASSSSGTLANYGYTF. The CDR3 nucleotides read TGTGCCAGCAGCTCCTCAGGGACTCTAGCTAACTATGGCTACACCTTC.

V is TRBV12-3 or TRBV12-4 and J is TRBJ1-5, with D uncertain. V was pared by 6 bases and J by 5 bases, with 8 bases between. The CDR3 is 12 residues long. The CDR3 region is CASSRQYQPQHF. Here the CDR3 DNA reads TGTGCCAGCAGCCGCCAGTATCAGCCCCAGCATTTT.

V is TRBV4-1 and J is TRBJ1-1; 8 bases match TRBD1. CDR3 length: 14 amino acids. Looked up from germline, CDR1 is MGHRA and CDR2 is YSYEKL. V shed 4 bases and J 4 bases; nucleotides not matched to a gene: 5. The CDR3 here is CASSLTGAGTEAFF. Written as DNA, the CDR3 is TGCGCCAGCAGCCTGACAGGGGCAGGCACTGAAGCTTTCTTT.

The rearrangement joins TRBV6-5 to TRBJ2-7, with 10 bases lining up with TRBD2. Germline assignment: CDR1 MNHEY and CDR2 SVGAGI. This CDR3 has 14 amino acids. The V and J ends lost 7 bases and 3 bases, in that order; junction bases with no gene match: 6. The CDR3 DNA reads TGTGCCAGCATCATAACTAGCGGGGTCTACGAGCAGTACTTC. As protein: CASIITSGVYEQYF.

The V and J genes are TRBV9 and TRBJ1-3, with a possible D match to TRBD1 (5 bases). Germline loops: CDR1 SGDLS, CDR2 YYNGEE. The V end lost 0 bases, the J end lost 4 bases, and 17 bases lay between the germline ends. CDR3 length equals 17 residues. The CDR3 region has the DNA TGTGCCAGCAGCGTAGACAATCCAGGGTCATCGGGAAACACCATATATTTT. Translating gives CASSVDNPGSSGNTIYF.

This chain connects TRBV19 to TRBJ2-5; 15 bases fit TRBD2. The CDR3 is 13 residues long. Germline trimming cut 7 bases from V and 9 bases from J; bases unmatched to any gene: 3. CDR1 is LNHDA and CDR2 is SQIVND in the germline V gene (reference sequence). In DNA, the CDR3 is TGTGCCAGTAAACGGACTAGCGGGGGGGCCCAGTACTTC. It is translated as CASKRTSGGAQYF.

The rearrangement joins TRBV18 to TRBJ2-5; 8 nucleotides line up with TRBD1. This CDR3 comprises 14 residues. CDR1 KGHSH and CDR2 LQKENI come from the germline V gene. V shed 3 bases and J 3 bases; nucleotides not matched to a gene: 3. The CDR3, as DNA: TGTGCCAGCTCACCCGGGACAGGAAAAGAGACCCAGTACTTC. Translating it yields CASSPGTGKETQYF. Together with reference TRBV18 and TRBJ2-5, the CDR3 gives the full variable domain: NAGVMQNPRHLVRRRGQEARLRCSPMKGHSHVYWYRQLPEEGLKFMVYLQKENIIDESGMPKERFSAEFPKEGPSILRIQQVVRGDSAAYFCASSPGTGKETQYFGPGTRLLVL.

The genes are TRBV11-3 and TRBJ2-3, with 7 nucleotides matching TRBD2. The length of the CDR3 is 15 residues. V gave up 5 bases and J gave up 0 bases; unmatched junction bases: 5. Germline-derived CDR1 and CDR2 are SGHNT and YENEEA. The CDR3 spells CASSPGGGSTDTQYF. Here the CDR3 DNA reads TGTGCCAGCAGCCCTGGGGGAGGGAGCACAGATACGCAGTATTTT.

Many counts were recorded for this clone. The chain couples TRBV18 to TRBJ2-1; 9 bases agree with TRBD1. V trimming: 0 bases; J trimming: 2 bases; junction bases outside the gene matches: 2. Germline V gene sequence: CDR1 KGHSH, CDR2 LQKENI. The length of the CDR3 is 16 residues. The CDR3 DNA sequence: TGTGCCAGCTCACCACCGGGACAGGGAGCCTACAATGAGCAGTTCTTC. It codes for CASSPPGQGAYNEQFF.

This clone was seen a few times. V gene TRBV12-5 combines with J gene TRBJ1-5; D gene uncertain. The V gene lost 0 bases and the J gene lost 6 bases, with 6 bases spanning the gap. The germline V gene encodes CDR1 LGHNT and CDR2 FRNRAP. The CDR3 is made up of 13 amino acids. In DNA form, the CDR3 reads TGTGCTAGTGGTTTGGTTAGAGGTCAGCCCCAGCATTTT. Residues: CASGLVRGQPQHF.

This clone was seen a single time. The chain combines TRBV30 with TRBJ2-7, with 8 bases identical to TRBD1. V lost 3 bases and J lost 5; bases outside the gene matches: 12. This CDR3 has 15 amino acids. The germline CDR1 and CDR2 sequences are GTSNPN and SVGIG (reference sequence). CDR3 region: CAWRPSGQGVDEQYF. DNA of the CDR3: TGTGCCTGGAGACCCTCCGGACAGGGAGTCGACGAGCAGTACTTC. The complete variable domain, with remaining parts taken from reference TRBV30 and TRBJ2-7, reads SQTIHQWPATLVQPVGSPLSLECTVEGTSNPNLYWYRQAAGRGLQLLFYSVGIGQISSEVPQNLSASRPQDRQFILSSKKLLLSDSGFYLCAWRPSGQGVDEQYFGPGTRLTVT.

The chain links TRBV10-3 to TRBJ1-3; the D gene is possibly TRBD1 (6 bases). Germline CDR1 and CDR2: ENHRY and SYGVKD. This CDR3 has 16 amino acids. V was pared by 2 bases and J by 3 bases, with 14 bases between. This CDR3 is CAISEHVGQFGNTIYF. CDR3 bases: TGTGCCATCAGTGAGCACGTGGGACAATTTGGAAACACCATATATTTT.

The chain uses TRBV28 and TRBJ1-2; 7 nucleotides agree with TRBD1. CDR1 is MDHEN and CDR2 is SYDVKM in the germline V gene. Germline trimming cut 5 bases from V and 7 bases from J; bases unmatched to any gene: 10. The CDR3 is 14 residues long. The CDR3 DNA follows: TGTGCCAGCAGTACCGTGAGGGGGCGTTCTGGCTACACCTTC. Encoded protein: CASSTVRGRSGYTF.

The chain recombines TRBV9 with TRBJ1-1; D ambiguous. CDR3 length: 13 residues. Germline V gene data show CDR1 as SGDLS and CDR2 as YYNGEE. Trimming shortened V by 1 base and J by 5 bases, and 9 bases separated the two germline ends. In DNA form, the CDR3 reads TGTGCCAGCAGCGTAATACGGGGTACTGAAGCTTTCTTT. This sequence encodes CASSVIRGTEAFF.

The chain recombines TRBV5-1 with TRBJ2-3; 11 nucleotides match TRBD2. CDR1 is SGHRS, CDR2 YFSETQ, per germline. This CDR3 region has 16 residues. With 2 bases clipped from V and 4 bases from J, the junction kept 6 bases outside the gene matches. CDR3 coding DNA: TGCGCCAGCAGCTTAACTACTAGCGGGAGCCCAGATACGCAGTATTTT. It specifies CASSLTTSGSPDTQYF.

A word on this clone: Other DNA sequences in the same sample also yield this CDR3. J is TRBJ2-1 and V is TRBV5-1; 10 bases are shared with TRBD2. Germline values: CDR1 SGHRS, CDR2 YFSETQ. This CDR3 has 15 residues. With V trimmed by 2 bases and J by 7 bases, 6 bases remained unmatched. The CDR3, as DNA: TGCGCCAGCAGCTTAGCGGGAGGGCCGGGGAATGAGCAGTTCTTC. Translating gives CASSLAGGPGNEQFF.

The chain couples TRBV3-1 (or the pseudogene TRBV3-2) to TRBJ1-5, with D uncertain. The CDR3 consists of 18 residues. Trimming took off 0 bases at V and 4 bases at J, with 19 bases between the two ends. Germline V CDR1 and CDR2: LGHDT, YNNKEL (reference sequence). The CDR3 coding sequence is TGTGCCAGCAGCCAAGATGGTACCCCTGGACTCCGAAATCAGCCCCAGCATTTT. Translating it yields CASSQDGTPGLRNQPQHF.

The CDR3 bases are TGTGCCAGCAGTGACAAGGCAGGTTATCAGCCCCAGCATTTT. Translating it yields CASSDKAGYQPQHF. The chain has TRBV2 and TRBJ1-5; no firm D call. CDR3 size: 14 residues. Trimming removed 3 bases at V and 5 bases at J, with 11 bases between. CDR1 is SNHLY and CDR2 is FYNNEI in the germline V gene.

The chain has TRBV6-5 and TRBJ1-5; D unresolved. CDR3 length equals 14 residues. Germline CDR1 and CDR2: MNHEY and SVGAGI. The ends were cut back, 2 bases at V and 6 bases at J, with 11 bases in the middle. CDR3 in DNA: TGTGCCAGCAGTTACAGCGGGGTGGGTCAGCCCCAGCATTTT. Translation gives CASSYSGVGQPQHF.

The chain combines TRBV5-1 with TRBJ1-1, with D possibly being TRBD1 (5 bases). CDR1 is SGHRS and CDR2 is YFSETQ in the germline V gene. The CDR3 runs to 14 residues. V shed 4 bases and J shed 0 bases, with 10 bases lying between them. CDR3 DNA: TGCGCCAGCAGCCCCGGGACTATGAACACTGAAGCTTTCTTT. This encodes CASSPGTMNTEAFF.

The gene calls are TRBV7-2 and TRBJ1-2; unclear D gene. Germline V CDR1 and CDR2: SGHTA, FQGNSA. V gave up 5 bases and J gave up 3 bases, with 10 bases separating them. The CDR3 covers 13 residues. CDR3 coding DNA: TGTGCCAGCAGCCCTGCGAGGGACTATGGCTACACCTTC. This sequence encodes CASSPARDYGYTF.

The chain is built from TRBV11-2 and TRBJ1-1, with 7 bases identical to TRBD1. The CDR3 has 15 residues. The V segment lost 5 bases and the J segment 1 base; nucleotides outside the gene matches: 7. The germline gives CDR1 SGHAT, CDR2 FQNNGV. Here the CDR3 reads CASSPWTGRNTEAFF. CDR3 bases: TGTGCCAGCAGCCCTTGGACAGGCCGGAACACTGAAGCTTTCTTT.